The sequence of this T cell receptor (beta chain) was determined in a study of blood T cell repertoires in COVID-19. About the study: Samples came from the United States, Italy and Spain, spanning acute and convalescent COVID-19. T cells, B-cell-depleted T cells, or PBMCs provided the cDNA or gDNA that served as material.

The ends were cut back, 5 bases at V and 7 bases at J, with 8 bases in the middle. Germline V gene data show CDR1 as SGHTA and CDR2 as FQGNSA. This CDR3 is 11 amino acids long. The study recruited people aged 18 to 89 years across 20 to 30 US areas. Original analysis: Amplification from reference gene primers served as the basis for estimated nucleated cell counts. Generated by immunoSEQ multiplex PCR, the TCRdb table keeps only in-frame clones and is missing some. The D gene and trimming were derived from the DNA, and the V and J assignments and clone size from that table. Found here are about 210,000 clones, around 86% of them singletons; the top ten hold 8% to 9.5%.

Sample: PBMCs or T cells enriched from blood (not recorded which). This chain joins TRBV7-2 and TRBJ1-1, with D perhaps TRBD1 (5 bases). The TCR comes from a woman aged 45 to 65 with acute COVID-19. CDR3 coding DNA: TGTGCCAGCAGCGCCGGGGGTGAAGCTTTCTTT. Its translation: CASSAGGEAFF.